This T cell receptor beta chain was recovered during a study of cytomegalovirus exposure and HLA in healthy donors. Study as a whole: Some 80 million unique TCRs from HLA-typed donors were held in an early data release.

The PCR contained 60 Vbeta and 13 Jbeta primers. Authors' processing steps: An analysis performed later counted 75 million to 80 million unique TCR beta chains (around 11 million of them shared). TCRdb's table, derived via immunoSEQ multiplex PCR, lists solely in-frame clones and lacks some. D and trimming were read from the DNA, whereas the V and J calls and clone size are those reported in that table. There are fewer than 130,000 clones in the sample; about 70% occur only once, and 2.6% lies in the top ten. The CDR3 runs 13 residues. The germline V gene has CDR1 MNHNS and CDR2 SASEGT. V gave up 10 bases and J gave up 8 bases; unmatched junction bases: 10. General study points: Most subjects' HLA-A and HLA-B alleles were reportedly predicted from TCR beta sequences.

On this clone itself: Its antigen is not known.

The chain links TRBV6-1 to TRBJ1-4; 7 positions match TRBD1. The receptor was derived from a man aged 45-65 years in good health and CMV-seropositive. The source material was PBMCs. The chain's CDR3 is CATADRVREKLFF. The CDR3 DNA is TGTGCCACCGCCGACAGGGTACGGGAAAAACTGTTTTTT.